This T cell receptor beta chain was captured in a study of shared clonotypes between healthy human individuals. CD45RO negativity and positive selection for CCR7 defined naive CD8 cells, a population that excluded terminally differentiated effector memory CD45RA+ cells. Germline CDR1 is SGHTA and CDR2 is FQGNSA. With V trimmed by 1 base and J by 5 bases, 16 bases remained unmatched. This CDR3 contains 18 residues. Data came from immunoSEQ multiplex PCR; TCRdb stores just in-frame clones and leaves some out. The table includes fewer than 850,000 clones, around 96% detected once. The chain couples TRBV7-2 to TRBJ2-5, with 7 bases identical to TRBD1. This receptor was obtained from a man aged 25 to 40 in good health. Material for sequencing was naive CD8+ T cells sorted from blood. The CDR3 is CASSLVLQGSGLWETQYF. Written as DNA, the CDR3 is TGTGCCAGCAGCTTAGTTTTACAGGGGAGTGGTCTTTGGGAGACCCAGTACTTC.